This is a list of T cell receptor beta chains from one sample in a study of blood T cells in healthy people across ages. One entry per CDR3 protein results from TCRdb running MiXCR on the 5' RACE reads. In the table there are about 1.6 million distinct CDR3 sequences, about 32% of which are singletons. The source material was blood. The origin of the receptors is a woman under 40 in good health. Each CDR3 is given with its conserved first and last residue. Each record gives: CDR3 length, D gene, J gene, V gene, clone size, CDR3 protein, CDR3 DNA. D genes are given only for firm matches. Expanded clones get a size class; other rows say once, few or many, or leave the size out.

cdr3_length: 17; d_call: TRBD1; j_call: TRBJ2-1; v_call: TRBV6-2/TRBV6-3; clone_size: .; cdr3_aa: CASSSVRTGPLENEQFF; cdr3_nt: TGTGCCAGCAGTTCGGTCCGGACAGGCCCTTTGGAAAATGAGCAGTTCTTC
cdr3_length: 15; d_call: TRBD2; j_call: TRBJ2-3; v_call: TRBV11-2; clone_size: few; cdr3_aa: CASRRLAGSADTQYF; cdr3_nt: TGTGCCAGCAGAAGACTAGCGGGGTCCGCAGATACGCAGTATTTT
cdr3_length: 15; d_call: .; j_call: TRBJ1-2; v_call: TRBV15; clone_size: once; cdr3_aa: CATSPPRGANYGYTF; cdr3_nt: TGTGCCACCAGCCCCCCCCGAGGGGCTAACTATGGCTACACCTTC
cdr3_length: 15; d_call: TRBD2; j_call: TRBJ2-7; v_call: TRBV4-1; clone_size: many; cdr3_aa: CASSQHSGDSYEQYF; cdr3_nt: TGCGCCAGCAGCCAACATAGCGGGGATAGCTACGAGCAGTACTTC
cdr3_length: 13; d_call: .; j_call: TRBJ2-7; v_call: TRBV7-9; clone_size: .; cdr3_aa: CASSGQQGGEQYF; cdr3_nt: TGTGCCAGCAGCGGACAACAGGGTGGCGAGCAGTACTTC
cdr3_length: 13; d_call: .; j_call: TRBJ1-2; v_call: TRBV20-1; clone_size: .; cdr3_aa: CLVRSGRNYGYTF; cdr3_nt: TGCCTAGTTCGATCGGGGCGGAACTATGGCTACACCTTC
cdr3_length: 11; d_call: .; j_call: TRBJ2-7; v_call: TRBV28; clone_size: .; cdr3_aa: CASRTGHMWYF; cdr3_nt: TGTGCCAGCAGAACGGGACACATGTGGTACTTC
cdr3_length: 16; d_call: .; j_call: TRBJ2-1; v_call: TRBV15; clone_size: .; cdr3_aa: CATSREGIRAYNEQFF; cdr3_nt: TGTGCCACCAGCAGAGAGGGTATCCGGGCTTACAATGAGCAGTTCTTC
cdr3_length: 13; d_call: .; j_call: TRBJ2-7; v_call: TRBV2; clone_size: few; cdr3_aa: CASALLRAYEQYF; cdr3_nt: TGTGCCAGCGCGCTCTTACGAGCGTACGAGCAGTACTTC
cdr3_length: 15; d_call: .; j_call: TRBJ1-6; v_call: TRBV5-5; clone_size: .; cdr3_aa: CASRLLSSYNSPLHF; cdr3_nt: TGTGCCAGCAGACTCCTGAGCTCCTATAATTCACCCCTCCACTTT
cdr3_length: 17; d_call: .; j_call: TRBJ2-1; v_call: TRBV20-1; clone_size: few; cdr3_aa: CSARDHGGEAPYNEQFF; cdr3_nt: TGCAGTGCTAGAGATCACGGAGGAGAGGCCCCCTACAATGAGCAGTTCTTC
cdr3_length: 13; d_call: .; j_call: TRBJ1-1; v_call: TRBV7-2; clone_size: .; cdr3_aa: CASRTTGGTEAFF; cdr3_nt: TGTGCCAGCAGGACAACGGGCGGCACTGAAGCTTTCTTT
cdr3_length: 14; d_call: TRBD1; j_call: TRBJ1-2; v_call: TRBV20-1; clone_size: few; cdr3_aa: CSVPPDRVGYGYTF; cdr3_nt: TGCAGTGTTCCGCCGGACAGGGTGGGTTATGGCTACACCTTC
cdr3_length: 15; d_call: .; j_call: TRBJ2-5; v_call: TRBV11-1; clone_size: .; cdr3_aa: CASSLALSKQRTQYF; cdr3_nt: TGTGCCAGCAGCTTAGCGCTGTCCAAACAGCGGACCCAGTACTTC
cdr3_length: 12; d_call: .; j_call: TRBJ2-5; v_call: TRBV18; clone_size: .; cdr3_aa: CASSRDFGEQYF; cdr3_nt: TGTGCCAGCTCACGGGACTTCGGGGAGCAGTACTTC
cdr3_length: 14; d_call: TRBD2; j_call: TRBJ2-1; v_call: TRBV20-1; clone_size: .; cdr3_aa: CSAPRVAGGFEQFF; cdr3_nt: TGCAGTGCTCCTAGGGTAGCGGGAGGTTTTGAGCAGTTCTTC
cdr3_length: 14; d_call: .; j_call: TRBJ1-2; v_call: TRBV7-2; clone_size: .; cdr3_aa: CASSLNQAYYGYTF; cdr3_nt: TGTGCCAGCAGCTTAAATCAGGCCTACTATGGCTACACCTTC
cdr3_length: 17; d_call: .; j_call: TRBJ2-1; v_call: TRBV7-2; clone_size: many; cdr3_aa: CASSPQGAASHLYEQFF; cdr3_nt: TGTGCCAGCAGCCCCCAGGGCGCCGCTAGCCATCTCTATGAGCAGTTCTTC
cdr3_length: 16; d_call: TRBD2; j_call: TRBJ2-7; v_call: TRBV4-1; clone_size: few; cdr3_aa: CASSQDRTSGFYEQYF; cdr3_nt: TGCGCCAGCAGCCAAGATCGGACTAGCGGGTTCTACGAGCAGTACTTC
cdr3_length: 14; d_call: .; j_call: TRBJ1-4; v_call: TRBV9; clone_size: .; cdr3_aa: CASSFGGTGEKLFF; cdr3_nt: TGTGCCAGCAGCTTCGGCGGTACAGGTGAAAAACTGTTTTTT
cdr3_length: 14; d_call: TRBD1; j_call: TRBJ1-4; v_call: TRBV14; clone_size: .; cdr3_aa: CASSPRTGAEKLFF; cdr3_nt: TGTGCCAGCAGCCCCCGGACAGGGGCAGAAAAACTGTTTTTT
cdr3_length: 14; d_call: .; j_call: TRBJ2-7; v_call: TRBV9; clone_size: few; cdr3_aa: CASSATDRPYEQYF; cdr3_nt: TGTGCCAGCAGCGCTACGGACAGACCCTACGAGCAGTACTTC
cdr3_length: 14; d_call: .; j_call: TRBJ2-1; v_call: TRBV20-1; clone_size: few; cdr3_aa: CSARVPLAYDEQFF; cdr3_nt: TGCAGTGCTAGAGTACCGCTAGCGTATGATGAGCAGTTCTTC
cdr3_length: 15; d_call: .; j_call: TRBJ1-2; v_call: TRBV4-2; clone_size: few; cdr3_aa: CASSQEFGEGRGYTF; cdr3_nt: TGTGCCAGCAGCCAAGAGTTCGGGGAGGGTCGTGGCTACACCTTC
cdr3_length: 16; d_call: .; j_call: TRBJ1-4; v_call: TRBV20-1; clone_size: .; cdr3_aa: CSARSYGRTIDEKLFF; cdr3_nt: TGCAGTGCGCGGAGCTACGGACGGACCATTGATGAAAAACTGTTTTTT
cdr3_length: 14; d_call: .; j_call: TRBJ2-3; v_call: TRBV3-1; clone_size: few; cdr3_aa: CASSQVGDTDTQYF; cdr3_nt: TGTGCCAGCAGCCAAGTCGGGGACACAGATACGCAGTATTTT
cdr3_length: 14; d_call: .; j_call: TRBJ2-1; v_call: TRBV5-1; clone_size: .; cdr3_aa: CASRVADSYNEQFF; cdr3_nt: TGCGCCAGCAGGGTAGCGGACAGCTACAATGAGCAGTTCTTC
cdr3_length: 16; d_call: TRBD2; j_call: TRBJ2-7; v_call: TRBV15; clone_size: few; cdr3_aa: CATSRDRLAETYEQYF; cdr3_nt: TGTGCCACCAGCAGAGATAGGCTAGCGGAGACCTACGAGCAGTACTTC
cdr3_length: 14; d_call: .; j_call: TRBJ2-3; v_call: TRBV5-6; clone_size: .; cdr3_aa: CASGVLGGTDTQYF; cdr3_nt: TGTGCCAGCGGTGTTTTGGGAGGCACAGATACGCAGTATTTT
cdr3_length: 20; d_call: .; j_call: TRBJ1-1; v_call: TRBV7-9; clone_size: .; cdr3_aa: CASSARDRGDPSFRNTQAFF; cdr3_nt: TGTGCCAGCAGCGCCCGGGACCGCGGGGACCCCTCTTTTAGGAACACTCAAGCTTTCTTT
cdr3_length: 15; d_call: TRBD1; j_call: TRBJ1-1; v_call: TRBV7-3; clone_size: .; cdr3_aa: CASSSAGQGSTEAFF; cdr3_nt: TGTGCCAGCAGCTCCGCCGGACAGGGGTCGACTGAAGCTTTCTTT
cdr3_length: 15; d_call: TRBD2; j_call: TRBJ2-5; v_call: TRBV6-1; clone_size: .; cdr3_aa: CASTSTSGSRATQYF; cdr3_nt: TGTGCCAGCACCTCGACTAGCGGGAGTCGGGCGACCCAGTACTTC
cdr3_length: 16; d_call: .; j_call: TRBJ2-7; v_call: TRBV27; clone_size: .; cdr3_aa: CASSLAVDSGSYEQYF; cdr3_nt: .
cdr3_length: 17; d_call: TRBD2; j_call: TRBJ2-3; v_call: TRBV5-1; clone_size: .; cdr3_aa: CASSLTSGGVSTDTQYF; cdr3_nt: TGCGCCAGCAGCTTGACTAGCGGGGGGGTGAGCACAGATACGCAGTATTTT
cdr3_length: 15; d_call: .; j_call: TRBJ2-2; v_call: TRBV7-6; clone_size: .; cdr3_aa: CASNPTGLGTGELFF; cdr3_nt: TGTGCCAGCAACCCAACGGGGCTGGGCACCGGGGAGCTGTTTTTT
cdr3_length: 15; d_call: TRBD2; j_call: TRBJ2-7; v_call: TRBV3-1; clone_size: few; cdr3_aa: CASSSETSGRVEQYF; cdr3_nt: TGTGCCAGCAGCTCCGAGACTAGCGGGAGGGTCGAGCAGTACTTC
cdr3_length: 15; d_call: .; j_call: TRBJ2-1; v_call: TRBV20-1; clone_size: .; cdr3_aa: CSAVYLGGLFDEQFF; cdr3_nt: TGCAGTGCTGTTTACCTGGGGGGGCTTTTCGATGAGCAGTTCTTC
cdr3_length: 13; d_call: .; j_call: TRBJ1-1; v_call: TRBV28; clone_size: .; cdr3_aa: CASSLGRQSEAFF; cdr3_nt: TGTGCCAGCAGTTTAGGTCGGCAGAGTGAAGCTTTCTTT
cdr3_length: 18; d_call: .; j_call: TRBJ2-6; v_call: TRBV27; clone_size: few; cdr3_aa: CASSPVGGDSPWANVLTF; cdr3_nt: TGTGCCAGCAGTCCCGTTGGGGGGGACAGCCCCTGGGCCAACGTCCTGACTTTC